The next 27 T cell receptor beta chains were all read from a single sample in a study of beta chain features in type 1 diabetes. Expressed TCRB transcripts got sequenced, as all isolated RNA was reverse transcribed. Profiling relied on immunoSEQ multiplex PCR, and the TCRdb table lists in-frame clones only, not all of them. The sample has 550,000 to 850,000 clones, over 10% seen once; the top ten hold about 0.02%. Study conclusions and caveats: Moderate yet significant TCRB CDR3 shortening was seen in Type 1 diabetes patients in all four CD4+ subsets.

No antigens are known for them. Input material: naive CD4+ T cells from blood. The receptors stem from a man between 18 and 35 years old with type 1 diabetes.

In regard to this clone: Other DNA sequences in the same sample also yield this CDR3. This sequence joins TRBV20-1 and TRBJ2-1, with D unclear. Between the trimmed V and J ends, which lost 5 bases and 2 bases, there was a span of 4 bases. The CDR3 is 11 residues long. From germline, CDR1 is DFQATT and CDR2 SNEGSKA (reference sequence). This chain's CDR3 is CSASPYNEQFF. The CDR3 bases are TGCAGTGCTTCTCCCTACAATGAGCAGTTCTTC.

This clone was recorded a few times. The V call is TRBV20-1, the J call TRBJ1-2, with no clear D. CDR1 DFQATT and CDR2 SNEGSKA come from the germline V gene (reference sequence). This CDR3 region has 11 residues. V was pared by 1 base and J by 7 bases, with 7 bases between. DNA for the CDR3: TGCAGTGCTAGAGTCGGGGTTGGCTACACCTTC. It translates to CSARVGVGYTF.

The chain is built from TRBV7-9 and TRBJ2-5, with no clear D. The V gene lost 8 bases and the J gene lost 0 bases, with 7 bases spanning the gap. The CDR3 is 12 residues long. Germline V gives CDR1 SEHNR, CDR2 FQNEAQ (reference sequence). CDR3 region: CASVLYQETQYF. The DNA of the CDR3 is TGTGCCAGCGTTTTATACCAAGAGACCCAGTACTTC.

As DNA, the CDR3 is TGTGCCAGCAGCCAATGGGGGACGGGGTCCTACGAGCAGTACTTC. Protein product: CASSQWGTGSYEQYF. The chain joins TRBV14 to TRBJ2-7; D is tentatively TRBD1 or TRBD2 (5 bases each). Trimming stripped 2 bases from V and 1 base from J, with 12 bases between. The CDR3 spans 15 residues. Germline assignment: CDR1 SGHDN and CDR2 FVKESK.

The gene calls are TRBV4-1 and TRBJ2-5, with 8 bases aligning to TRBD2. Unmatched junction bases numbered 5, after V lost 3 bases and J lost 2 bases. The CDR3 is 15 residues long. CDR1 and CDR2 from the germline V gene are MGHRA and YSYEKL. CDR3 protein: CASSQQAGEQETQYF. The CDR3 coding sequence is TGCGCCAGCAGCCAGCAAGCGGGGGAACAAGAGACCCAGTACTTC.

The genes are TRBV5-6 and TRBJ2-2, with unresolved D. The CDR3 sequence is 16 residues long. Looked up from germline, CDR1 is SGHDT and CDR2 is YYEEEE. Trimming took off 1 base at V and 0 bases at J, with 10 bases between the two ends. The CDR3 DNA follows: TGTGCCAGCAGCTTGCCCTGGACGACGAACACCGGGGAGCTGTTTTTT. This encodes CASSLPWTTNTGELFF.

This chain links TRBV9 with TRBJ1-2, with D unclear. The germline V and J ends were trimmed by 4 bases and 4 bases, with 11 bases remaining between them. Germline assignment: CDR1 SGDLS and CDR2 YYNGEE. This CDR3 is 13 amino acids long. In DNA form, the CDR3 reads TGTGCCAGCAGCCCCGGGCAGATCTATGGCTACACCTTC. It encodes CASSPGQIYGYTF.

The chain's CDR3 is CASSFGGDTGELFF. The CDR3 coding sequence is TGCGCCAGCAGCTTTGGGGGCGACACCGGGGAGCTGTTTTTT. The chain has TRBV5-1 and TRBJ2-2; maybe TRBD1 (6 bases). Trimming removed 2 bases from V and 3 bases from J, with 8 bases in between. This CDR3 spans 14 amino acids. Germline lookup yields CDR1 SGHRS and CDR2 YFSETQ.

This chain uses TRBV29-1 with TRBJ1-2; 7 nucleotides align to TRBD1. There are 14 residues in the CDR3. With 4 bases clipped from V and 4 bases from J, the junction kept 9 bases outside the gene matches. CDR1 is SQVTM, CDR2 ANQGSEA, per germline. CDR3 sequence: CSVGLGQSLYGYTF. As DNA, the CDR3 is TGCAGCGTTGGGTTGGGACAGTCTCTCTATGGCTACACCTTC.

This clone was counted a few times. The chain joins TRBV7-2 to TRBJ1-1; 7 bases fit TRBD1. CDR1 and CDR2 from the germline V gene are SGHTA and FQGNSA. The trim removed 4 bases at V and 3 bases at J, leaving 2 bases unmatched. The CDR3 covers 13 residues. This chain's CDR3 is CASSWGQHTEAFF. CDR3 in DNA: TGTGCCAGCAGCTGGGGACAGCACACTGAAGCTTTCTTT.

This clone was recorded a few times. Here the CDR3 DNA reads TGTGCCAGCAGTTACAAGAACACTGAAGCTTTCTTT. Its translation is CASSYKNTEAFF. V gene TRBV6-6 combines with J gene TRBJ1-1; D is uncertain. This CDR3 is 12 amino acids long. V lost 2 bases, J lost 1 base, and 2 bases lay in between. CDR1 and CDR2 from the germline V gene are MNHNY and SVGAGI (reference sequence).

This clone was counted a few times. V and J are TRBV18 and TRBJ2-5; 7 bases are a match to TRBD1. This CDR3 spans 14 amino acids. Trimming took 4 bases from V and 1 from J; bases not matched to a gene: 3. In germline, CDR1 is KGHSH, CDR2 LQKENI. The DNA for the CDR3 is TGTGCCAGCTCACGTGGACAGGTCCAAGAGACCCAGTACTTC. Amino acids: CASSRGQVQETQYF. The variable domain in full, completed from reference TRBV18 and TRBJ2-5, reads NAGVMQNPRHLVRRRGQEARLRCSPMKGHSHVYWYRQLPEEGLKFMVYLQKENIIDESGMPKERFSAEFPKEGPSILRIQQVVRGDSAAYFCASSRGQVQETQYFGPGTRLLVL.

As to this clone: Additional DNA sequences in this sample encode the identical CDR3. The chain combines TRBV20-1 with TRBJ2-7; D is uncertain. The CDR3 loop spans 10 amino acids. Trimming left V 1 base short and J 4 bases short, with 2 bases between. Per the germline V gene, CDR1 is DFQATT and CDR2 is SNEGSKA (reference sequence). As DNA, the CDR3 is TGCAGTGCTAGAGGATACGAGCAGTACTTC. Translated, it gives CSARGYEQYF.

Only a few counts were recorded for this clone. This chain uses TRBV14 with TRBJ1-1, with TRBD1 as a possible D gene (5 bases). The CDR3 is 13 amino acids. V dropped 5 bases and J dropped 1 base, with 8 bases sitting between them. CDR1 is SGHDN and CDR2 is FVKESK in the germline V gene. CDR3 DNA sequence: TGTGCCAGCAGCAAGACAGAGAACACTGAAGCTTTCTTT. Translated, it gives CASSKTENTEAFF.

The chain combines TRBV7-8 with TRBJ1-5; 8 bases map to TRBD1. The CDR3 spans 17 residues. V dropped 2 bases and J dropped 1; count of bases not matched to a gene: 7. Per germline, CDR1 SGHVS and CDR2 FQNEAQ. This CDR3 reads CASSLLGRTGSNQPQHF. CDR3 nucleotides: TGTGCCAGCAGCTTACTAGGACGGACAGGGAGCAATCAGCCCCAGCATTTT.

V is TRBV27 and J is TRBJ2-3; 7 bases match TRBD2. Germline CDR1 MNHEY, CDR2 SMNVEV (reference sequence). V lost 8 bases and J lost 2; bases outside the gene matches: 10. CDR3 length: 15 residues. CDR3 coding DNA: TGTGCCAGCTCCGAGGGAGGGGAATACACAGATACGCAGTATTTT. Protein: CASSEGGEYTDTQYF.

The CDR3 DNA reads as TGCGCCAGCAGTGCCACAGGGAATGAGCAGTTCTTC. This encodes CASSATGNEQFF. The V call is TRBV10-1, the J call TRBJ2-1, with D possibly matching TRBD1 (6 bases). Trimming cost V 4 bases and J 7 bases, with 8 bases left between them. The CDR3 has 12 residues. Germline CDR1 is WNHNN and CDR2 is SYGVQD (reference sequence).

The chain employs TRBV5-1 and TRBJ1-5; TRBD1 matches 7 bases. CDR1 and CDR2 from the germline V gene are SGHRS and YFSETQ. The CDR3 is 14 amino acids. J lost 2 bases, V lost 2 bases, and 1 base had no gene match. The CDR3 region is CASSFTGGNQPQHF. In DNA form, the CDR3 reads TGCGCCAGCAGCTTTACAGGGGGCAATCAGCCCCAGCATTTT.

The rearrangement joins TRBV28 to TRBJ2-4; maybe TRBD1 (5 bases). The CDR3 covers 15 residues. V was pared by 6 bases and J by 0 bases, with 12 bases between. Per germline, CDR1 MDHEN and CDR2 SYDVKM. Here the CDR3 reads CASRPPQVAKNIQYF. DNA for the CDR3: TGTGCCAGCAGGCCCCCACAGGTAGCCAAAAACATTCAGTACTTC.

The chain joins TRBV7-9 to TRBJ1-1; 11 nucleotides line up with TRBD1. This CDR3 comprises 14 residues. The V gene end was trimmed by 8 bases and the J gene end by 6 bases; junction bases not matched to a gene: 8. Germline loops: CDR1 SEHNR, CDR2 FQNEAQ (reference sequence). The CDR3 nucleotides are TGTGCCAGCTCTTGGGACAGGGGGGCCTCTGAAGCTTTCTTT. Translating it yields CASSWDRGASEAFF.

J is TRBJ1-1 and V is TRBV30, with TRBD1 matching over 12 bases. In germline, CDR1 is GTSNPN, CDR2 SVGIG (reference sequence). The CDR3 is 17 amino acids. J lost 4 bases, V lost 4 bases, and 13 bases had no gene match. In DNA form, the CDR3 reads TGTGCCTGGACTAACCGGGACAGGGGGCGCTTAGGCACTGAAGCTTTCTTT. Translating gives CAWTNRDRGRLGTEAFF.

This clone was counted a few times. The CDR3 region has the DNA TGTGCCTGGACAGCGACAGGGCACTCTGGAAACACCATATATTTT. Its translation: CAWTATGHSGNTIYF. The chain is built from TRBV30 and TRBJ1-3; TRBD1 aligns across 7 bases. The CDR3 totals 15 residues. In germline, CDR1 is GTSNPN, CDR2 SVGIG (reference sequence). The trim removed 4 bases at V and 0 bases at J, leaving 6 bases unmatched.

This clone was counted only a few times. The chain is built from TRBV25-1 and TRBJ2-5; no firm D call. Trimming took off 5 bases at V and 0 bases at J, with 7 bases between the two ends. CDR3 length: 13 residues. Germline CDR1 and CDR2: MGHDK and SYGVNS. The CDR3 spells CASSPDNQETQYF. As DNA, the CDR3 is TGTGCCAGCAGTCCTGACAACCAAGAGACCCAGTACTTC.

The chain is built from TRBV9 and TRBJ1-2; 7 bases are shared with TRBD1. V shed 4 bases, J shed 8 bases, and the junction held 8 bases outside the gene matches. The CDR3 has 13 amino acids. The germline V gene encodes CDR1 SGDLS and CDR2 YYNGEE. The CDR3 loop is CASSQGTVSGYTF. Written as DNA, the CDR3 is TGTGCCAGCAGCCAGGGGACAGTCAGCGGCTACACCTTC.

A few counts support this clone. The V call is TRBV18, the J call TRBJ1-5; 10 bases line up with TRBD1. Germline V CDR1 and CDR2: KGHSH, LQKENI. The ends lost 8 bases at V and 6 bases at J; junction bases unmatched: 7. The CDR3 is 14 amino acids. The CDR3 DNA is TGTGCCAGCGCCCCGGGACAGGGGAGTCAGCCCCAGCATTTT. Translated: CASAPGQGSQPQHF. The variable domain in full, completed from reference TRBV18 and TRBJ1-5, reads NAGVMQNPRHLVRRRGQEARLRCSPMKGHSHVYWYRQLPEEGLKFMVYLQKENIIDESGMPKERFSAEFPKEGPSILRIQQVVRGDSAAYFCASAPGQGSQPQHFGDGTRLSIL.

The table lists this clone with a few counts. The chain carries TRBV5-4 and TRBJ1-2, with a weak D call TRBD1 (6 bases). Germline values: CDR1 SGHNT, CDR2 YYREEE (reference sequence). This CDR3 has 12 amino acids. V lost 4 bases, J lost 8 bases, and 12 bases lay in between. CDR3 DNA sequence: TGTGCCAGCAGCACAGGGTTTCGAGGCTACACCTTC. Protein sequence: CASSTGFRGYTF.

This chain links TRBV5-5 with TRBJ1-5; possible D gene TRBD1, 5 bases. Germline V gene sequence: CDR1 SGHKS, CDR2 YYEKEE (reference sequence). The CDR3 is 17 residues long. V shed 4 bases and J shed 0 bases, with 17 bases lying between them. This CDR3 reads CASSPRTLGDSNQPQHF. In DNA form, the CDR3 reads TGTGCCAGCAGCCCCCGGACACTCGGGGATAGCAATCAGCCCCAGCATTTT.